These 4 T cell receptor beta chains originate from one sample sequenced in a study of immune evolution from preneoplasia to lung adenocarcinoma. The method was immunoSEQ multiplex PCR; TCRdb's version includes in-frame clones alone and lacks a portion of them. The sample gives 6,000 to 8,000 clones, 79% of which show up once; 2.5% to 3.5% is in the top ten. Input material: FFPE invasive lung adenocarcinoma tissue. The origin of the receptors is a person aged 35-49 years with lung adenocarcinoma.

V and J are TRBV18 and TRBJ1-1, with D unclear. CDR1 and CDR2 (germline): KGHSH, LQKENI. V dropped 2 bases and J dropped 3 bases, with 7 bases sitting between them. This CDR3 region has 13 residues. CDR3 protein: CASSPRSDTEAFF. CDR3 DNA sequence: TGTGCCAGCTCACCAAGGAGTGACACTGAAGCTTTCTTT. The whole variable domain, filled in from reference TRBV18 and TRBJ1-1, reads NAGVMQNPRHLVRRRGQEARLRCSPMKGHSHVYWYRQLPEEGLKFMVYLQKENIIDESGMPKERFSAEFPKEGPSILRIQQVVRGDSAAYFCASSPRSDTEAFFGQGTRLTVV.

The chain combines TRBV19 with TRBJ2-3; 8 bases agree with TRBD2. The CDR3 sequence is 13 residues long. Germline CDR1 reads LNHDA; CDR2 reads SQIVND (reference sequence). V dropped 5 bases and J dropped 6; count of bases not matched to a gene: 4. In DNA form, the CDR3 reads TGTGCCAGTAGTTTAGGACTAGCCGATACGCAGTATTTT. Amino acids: CASSLGLADTQYF.

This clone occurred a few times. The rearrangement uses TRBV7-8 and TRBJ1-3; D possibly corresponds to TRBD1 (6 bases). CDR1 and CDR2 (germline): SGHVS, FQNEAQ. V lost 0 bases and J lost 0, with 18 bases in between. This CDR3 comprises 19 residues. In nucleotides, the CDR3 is TGTGCCAGCAGCTTAGCGCTAACACAGGGAATCAGCTCTGGAAACACCATATATTTT. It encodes CASSLALTQGISSGNTIYF.

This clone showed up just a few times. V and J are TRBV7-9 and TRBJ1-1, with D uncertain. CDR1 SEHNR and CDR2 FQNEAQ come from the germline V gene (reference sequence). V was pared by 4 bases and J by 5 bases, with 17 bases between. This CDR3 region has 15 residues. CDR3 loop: CASSSSDLGGTEAFF. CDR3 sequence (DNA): TGTGCCAGCAGCTCCAGTGACTTAGGCGGTACTGAAGCTTTCTTT.